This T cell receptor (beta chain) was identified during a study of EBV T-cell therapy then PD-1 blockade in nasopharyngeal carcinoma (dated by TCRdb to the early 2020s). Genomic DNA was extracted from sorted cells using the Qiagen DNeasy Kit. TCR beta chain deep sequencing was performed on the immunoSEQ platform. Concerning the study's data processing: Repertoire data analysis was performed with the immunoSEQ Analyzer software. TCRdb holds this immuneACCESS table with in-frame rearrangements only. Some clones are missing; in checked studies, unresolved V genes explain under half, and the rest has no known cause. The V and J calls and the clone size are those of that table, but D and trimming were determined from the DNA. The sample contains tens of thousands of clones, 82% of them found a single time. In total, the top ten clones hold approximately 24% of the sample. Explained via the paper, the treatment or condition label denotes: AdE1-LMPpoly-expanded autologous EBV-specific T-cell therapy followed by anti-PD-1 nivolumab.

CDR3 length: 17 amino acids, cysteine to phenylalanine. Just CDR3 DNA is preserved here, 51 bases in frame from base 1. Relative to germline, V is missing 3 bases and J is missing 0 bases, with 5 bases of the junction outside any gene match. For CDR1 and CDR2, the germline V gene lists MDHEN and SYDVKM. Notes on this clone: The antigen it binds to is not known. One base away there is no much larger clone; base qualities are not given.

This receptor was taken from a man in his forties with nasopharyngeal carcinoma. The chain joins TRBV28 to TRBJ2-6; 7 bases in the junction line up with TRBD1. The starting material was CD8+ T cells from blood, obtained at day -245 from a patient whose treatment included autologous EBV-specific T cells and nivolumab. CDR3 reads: CASSLGAGGSGANVLTF. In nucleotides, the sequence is TGTGCCAGCAGTTTGGGGGCAGGGGGCTCTGGGGCCAACGTCCTGACTTTC.